This T cell receptor (beta chain) was captured by sequencing in a study of vaccination and CD4 T cells after COVID-19. As for the study in general: Control cultures were given a CEFX pool, an HIV-1 Nef pool, or no peptide. Broader study findings: Convalescent patients displayed a median around 88% of reactive clones emerging only post-vaccination.

The germline gives CDR1 DFQATT, CDR2 SNEGSKA (reference sequence). The CDR3 is 14 residues long. Trimming pared 3 bases from V and 4 bases from J, leaving 13 bases between. Comments on this clonotype: Antigen unknown.

The treatment denotes: roughly 11-day PBMC culture with coronavirus spike peptide pools or control peptides (ViraFEST assay). With peptide pools, ViraFEST first expanded antigen-specific T cells and afterwards sequenced their TCRs. The Oncomine TCR Beta short-read assay was applied to DNA of cultured CD4+ T cells. Each CDR3 protein gets one entry after TCRdb re-called the PCR reads with MiXCR. The table lists more than 13,000 distinct CDR3 sequences, about 24% of them singletons, with 15% to 20% in the top ten. The receptor's source is a human donor who had recovered from COVID-19. The sample was CD4+ T cells from blood, cultured in vitro, taken after SARS-CoV-2 vaccination. The chain carries TRBV20-1 and TRBJ1-3; D uncertain. For the CDR3, the DNA is TGCAGTGCTAGGTCCGGCAGCCGGGGAAACACCATATATTTT. Protein sequence: CSARSGSRGNTIYF.